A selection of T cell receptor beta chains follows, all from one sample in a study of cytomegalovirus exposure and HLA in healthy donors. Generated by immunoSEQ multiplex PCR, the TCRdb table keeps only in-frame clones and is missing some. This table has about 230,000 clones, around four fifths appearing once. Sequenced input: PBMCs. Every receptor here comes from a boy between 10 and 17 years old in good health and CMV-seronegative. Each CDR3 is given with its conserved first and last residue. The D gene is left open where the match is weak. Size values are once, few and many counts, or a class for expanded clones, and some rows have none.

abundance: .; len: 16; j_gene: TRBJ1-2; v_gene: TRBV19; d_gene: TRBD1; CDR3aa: CASSIQGVDLVYGYTF; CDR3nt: TGTGCCAGTAGTATTCAGGGGGTTGATCTTGTCTATGGCTACACCTTC
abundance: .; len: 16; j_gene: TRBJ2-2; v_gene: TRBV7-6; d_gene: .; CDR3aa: CASSRTDQENTGELFF; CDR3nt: TGTGCCAGCAGTAGAACCGATCAAGAAAACACCGGGGAGCTGTTTTTT
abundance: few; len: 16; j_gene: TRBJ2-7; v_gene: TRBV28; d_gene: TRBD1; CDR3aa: CASSSGQGHLSYEQYF; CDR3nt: TGTGCCAGCAGTTCCGGACAGGGTCACCTCTCCTACGAGCAGTACTTC
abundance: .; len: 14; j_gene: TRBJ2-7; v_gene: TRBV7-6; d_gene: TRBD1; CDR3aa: CASSLGDSFYEQYF; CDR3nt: TGTGCCAGCAGCTTAGGGGACAGTTTTTACGAGCAGTACTTC
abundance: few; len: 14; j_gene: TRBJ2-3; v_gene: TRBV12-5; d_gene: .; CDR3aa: CASGVSGLTDTQYF; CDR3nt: TGTGCTAGTGGTGTCAGCGGGCTAACAGATACGCAGTATTTT
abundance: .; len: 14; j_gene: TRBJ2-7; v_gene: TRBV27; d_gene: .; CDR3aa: CASSSYRVPIEQYF; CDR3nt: TGTGCCAGCAGCTCTTACAGGGTACCCATCGAGCAGTACTTC
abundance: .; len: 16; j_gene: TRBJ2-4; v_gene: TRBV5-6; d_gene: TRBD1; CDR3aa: CASSPTGLGAKNIQYF; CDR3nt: TGTGCCAGCAGCCCGACAGGGCTGGGGGCCAAAAACATTCAGTACTTC
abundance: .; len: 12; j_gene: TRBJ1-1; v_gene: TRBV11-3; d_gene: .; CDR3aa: CASSLGRNQAFF; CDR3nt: TGTGCCAGCAGCTTAGGGCGGAATCAAGCTTTCTTT
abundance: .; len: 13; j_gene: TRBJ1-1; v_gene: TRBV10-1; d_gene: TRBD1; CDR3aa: CASSKGTGSEAFF; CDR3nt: TGCGCCAGCAGTAAAGGGACAGGGAGCGAAGCTTTCTTT
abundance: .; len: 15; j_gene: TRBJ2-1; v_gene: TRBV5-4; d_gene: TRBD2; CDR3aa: CASSLIAGGPNEQFF; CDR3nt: TGTGCCAGCAGCTTAATAGCGGGGGGGCCCAATGAGCAGTTCTTC
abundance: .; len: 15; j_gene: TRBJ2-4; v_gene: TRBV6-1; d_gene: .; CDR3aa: CASSEAGGRRNIQYF; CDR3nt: TGTGCCAGCAGTGAAGCGGGGGGGCGTAGAAACATTCAGTACTTC
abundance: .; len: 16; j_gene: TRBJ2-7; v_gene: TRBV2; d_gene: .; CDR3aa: CASSRDRDRTPYEQYF; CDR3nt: TGTGCCAGCAGCCGCGATCGCGACAGGACACCCTACGAGCAGTACTTC
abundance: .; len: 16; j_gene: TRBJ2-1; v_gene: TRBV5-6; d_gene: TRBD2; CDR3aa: CASLSRLSGRAHEQFF; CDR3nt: TGTGCCAGCCTTAGCCGGCTCAGCGGGAGGGCCCATGAGCAGTTCTTC
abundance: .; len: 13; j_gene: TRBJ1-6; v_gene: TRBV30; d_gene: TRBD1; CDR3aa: CAWKGTDSSPLHF; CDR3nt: TGTGCCTGGAAGGGGACAGACAGTTCACCCCTCCACTTT
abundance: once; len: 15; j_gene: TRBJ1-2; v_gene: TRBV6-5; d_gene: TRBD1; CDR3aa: CASSYPRQGAFGYTF; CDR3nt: TGTGCCAGCAGTTACCCTAGACAGGGGGCTTTTGGCTACACCTTC
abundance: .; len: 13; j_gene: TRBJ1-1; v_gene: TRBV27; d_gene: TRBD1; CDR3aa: CASSFGTGTEAFF; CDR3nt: TGTGCCAGCAGTTTCGGGACAGGGACTGAAGCTTTCTTT
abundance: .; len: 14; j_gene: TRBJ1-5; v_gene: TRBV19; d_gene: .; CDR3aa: CASTVIGGNQPQHF; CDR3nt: TGTGCCAGTACGGTGATAGGCGGGAATCAGCCCCAGCATTTT
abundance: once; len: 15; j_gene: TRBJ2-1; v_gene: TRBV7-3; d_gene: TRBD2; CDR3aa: CASSLTLGTSNEQFF; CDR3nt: TGTGCCAGCAGCTTAACGTTGGGGACTAGCAATGAGCAGTTCTTC
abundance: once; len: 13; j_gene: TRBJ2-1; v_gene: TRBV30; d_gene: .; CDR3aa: CASGGTSYNEQFF; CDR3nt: TGTGCCTCTGGCGGGACTTCTTACAATGAGCAGTTCTTC
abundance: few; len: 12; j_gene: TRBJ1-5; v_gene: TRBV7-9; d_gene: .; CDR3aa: CASSSGNQPQHF; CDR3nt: TGTGCCAGCAGCTCGGGGAATCAGCCCCAGCATTTT
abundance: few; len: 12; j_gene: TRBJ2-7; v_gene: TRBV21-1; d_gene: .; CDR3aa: CASSAGHYEQYF; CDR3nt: TGTGCCAGCAGCGCGGGGCACTACGAGCAGTACTTC
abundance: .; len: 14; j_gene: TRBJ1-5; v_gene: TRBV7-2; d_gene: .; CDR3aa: CASSFSGGNQPQHF; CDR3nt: TGTGCCAGCAGCTTCTCGGGGGGCAATCAGCCCCAGCATTTT
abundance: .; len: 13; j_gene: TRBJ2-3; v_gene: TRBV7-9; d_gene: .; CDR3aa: CASSLLGGDTQYF; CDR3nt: TGTGCCAGCAGCTTATTAGGGGGAGATACGCAGTATTTT
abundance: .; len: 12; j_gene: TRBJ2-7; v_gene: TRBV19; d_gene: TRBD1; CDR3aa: CASSRDSYEQYF; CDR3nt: TGTGCCAGTAGCAGGGACAGCTACGAGCAGTACTTC
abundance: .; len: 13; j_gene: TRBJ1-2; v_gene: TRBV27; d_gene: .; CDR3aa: CASSLRGSYGYTF; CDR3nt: TGTGCCAGCAGTTTAAGAGGTTCCTATGGCTACACCTTC
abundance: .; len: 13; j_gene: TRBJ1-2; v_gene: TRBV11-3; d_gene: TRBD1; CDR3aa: CASSRDRVYGYTF; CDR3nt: TGTGCCAGCAGCCGGGACAGGGTCTATGGCTACACCTTC
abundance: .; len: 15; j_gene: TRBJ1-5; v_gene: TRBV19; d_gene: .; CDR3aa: CASSYDRLATQPQHF; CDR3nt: TGTGCCAGTAGTTACGACAGGCTGGCGACCCAGCCCCAGCATTTT
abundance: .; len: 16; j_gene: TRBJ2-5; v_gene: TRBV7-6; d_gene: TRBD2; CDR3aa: CASSFLIAGGQETQYF; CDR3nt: TGTGCCAGCAGCTTTTTAATAGCGGGGGGGCAAGAGACCCAGTACTTC
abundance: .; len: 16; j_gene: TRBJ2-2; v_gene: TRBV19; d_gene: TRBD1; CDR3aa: CASSSGDRGITGELFF; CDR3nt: TGTGCCAGTAGTTCTGGGGACAGGGGTATCACCGGGGAGCTGTTTTTT
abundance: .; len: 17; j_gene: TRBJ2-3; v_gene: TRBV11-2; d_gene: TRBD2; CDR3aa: CASSLDRAGGYTDTQYF; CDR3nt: TGTGCCAGCAGCTTAGATCGAGCGGGAGGGTACACAGATACGCAGTATTTT
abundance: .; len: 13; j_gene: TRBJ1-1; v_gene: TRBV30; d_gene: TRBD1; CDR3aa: CAWSRDRGTEAFF; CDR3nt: TGTGCCTGGAGTCGGGACAGAGGCACTGAAGCTTTCTTT
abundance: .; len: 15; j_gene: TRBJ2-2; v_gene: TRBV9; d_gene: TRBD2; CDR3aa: CASSVVGGGTGELFF; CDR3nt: TGTGCCAGCAGCGTAGTCGGGGGGGGAACCGGGGAGCTGTTTTTT
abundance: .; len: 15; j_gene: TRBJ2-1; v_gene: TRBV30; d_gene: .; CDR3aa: CAWSVGQGPYNEQFF; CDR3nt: TGTGCCTGGAGTGTAGGCCAGGGGCCCTACAATGAGCAGTTCTTC
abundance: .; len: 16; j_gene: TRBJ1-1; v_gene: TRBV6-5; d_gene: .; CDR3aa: CASSYRGARRNTEAFF; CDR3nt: TGTGCCAGCAGTTACCGGGGGGCGCGTAGAAACACTGAAGCTTTCTTT
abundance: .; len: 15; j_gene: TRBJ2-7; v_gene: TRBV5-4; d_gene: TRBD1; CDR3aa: CASSHGTGRTYEQYF; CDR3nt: TGTGCCAGCAGCCACGGGACAGGGAGGACCTACGAGCAGTACTTC
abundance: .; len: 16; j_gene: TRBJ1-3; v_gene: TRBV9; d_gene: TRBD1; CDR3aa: CASSVAGQFSGNTIYF; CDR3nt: TGTGCCAGCAGCGTAGCGGGACAGTTCTCTGGAAACACCATATATTTT
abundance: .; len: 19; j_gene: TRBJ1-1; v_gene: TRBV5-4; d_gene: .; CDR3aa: CASSLGGRSGLGRNTEAFF; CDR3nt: TGTGCCAGCAGCTTGGGTGGGAGGTCAGGTTTGGGGAGGAACACTGAAGCTTTCTTT
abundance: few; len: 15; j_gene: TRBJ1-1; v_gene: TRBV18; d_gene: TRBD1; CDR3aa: CASSPLTGDNTEAFF; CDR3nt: TGTGCCAGCTCACCACTCACAGGGGACAACACTGAAGCTTTCTTT
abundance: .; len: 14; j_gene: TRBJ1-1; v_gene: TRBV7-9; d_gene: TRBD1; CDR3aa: CASSAGTVNTEAFF; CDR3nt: TGTGCCAGCAGTGCCGGGACAGTTAACACTGAAGCTTTCTTT
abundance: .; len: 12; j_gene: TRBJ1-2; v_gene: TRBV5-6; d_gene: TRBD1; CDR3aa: CASSLGQGKYTF; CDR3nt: TGTGCCAGCAGCCTGGGACAGGGGAAATACACCTTC
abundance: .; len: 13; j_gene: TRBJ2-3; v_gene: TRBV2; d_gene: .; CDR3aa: CASYFVFTDTQYF; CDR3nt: TGTGCCAGCTATTTTGTCTTCACAGATACGCAGTATTTT
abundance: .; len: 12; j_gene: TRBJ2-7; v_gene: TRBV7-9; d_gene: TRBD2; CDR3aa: CSVAGGAYEQYF; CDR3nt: TGTTCGGTTGCGGGAGGGGCCTACGAGCAGTACTTC
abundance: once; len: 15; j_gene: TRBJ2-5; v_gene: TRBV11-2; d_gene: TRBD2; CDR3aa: CASSLSGGGQETQYF; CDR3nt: TGTGCCAGCAGCCTTAGCGGGGGGGGTCAAGAGACCCAGTACTTC
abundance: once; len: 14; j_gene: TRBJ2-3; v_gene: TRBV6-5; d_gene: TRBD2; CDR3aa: CASSSAGDTDTQYF; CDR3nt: TGTGCCAGCAGTTCGGCGGGAGATACAGATACGCAGTATTTT
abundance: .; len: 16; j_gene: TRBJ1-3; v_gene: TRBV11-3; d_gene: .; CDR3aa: CASSGGGLSSGNTIYF; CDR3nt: TGTGCCAGCAGCGGAGGTGGGCTTAGCTCTGGAAACACCATATATTTT
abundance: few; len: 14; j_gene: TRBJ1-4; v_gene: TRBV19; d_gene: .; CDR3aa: CASSTTGQREKLFF; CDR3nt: TGTGCCAGTAGTACGACAGGTCAGCGAGAAAAACTGTTTTTT
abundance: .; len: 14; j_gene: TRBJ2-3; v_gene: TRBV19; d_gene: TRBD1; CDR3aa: CASRGQASTDTQYF; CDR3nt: TGTGCCAGTAGAGGACAGGCTAGCACAGATACGCAGTATTTT
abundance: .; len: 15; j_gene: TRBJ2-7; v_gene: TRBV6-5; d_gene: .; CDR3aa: CASSYGGTSSYEQYF; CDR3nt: TGTGCCAGCAGTTACGGGGGGACTTCCTCCTACGAGCAGTACTTC
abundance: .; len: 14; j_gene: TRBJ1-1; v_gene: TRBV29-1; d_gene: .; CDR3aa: CSVDSSRQGPRAFF; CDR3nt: TGCAGCGTTGATAGTTCTCGGCAGGGTCCTCGGGCTTTCTTT
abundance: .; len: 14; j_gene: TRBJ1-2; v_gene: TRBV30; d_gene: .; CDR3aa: CAWKLNLGGRGYTF; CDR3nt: TGTGCCTGGAAACTAAATTTGGGAGGGCGCGGCTACACCTTC
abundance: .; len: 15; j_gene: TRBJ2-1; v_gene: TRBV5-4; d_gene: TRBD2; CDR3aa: CASSVDSGNYNEQFF; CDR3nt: TGTGCCAGCAGCGTTGATAGCGGGAATTACAATGAGCAGTTCTTC
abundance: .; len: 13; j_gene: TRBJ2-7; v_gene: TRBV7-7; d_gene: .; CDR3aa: CASSLSDSQEQYF; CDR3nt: TGTGCTAGCAGCTTAAGTGACTCGCAGGAGCAGTACTTC
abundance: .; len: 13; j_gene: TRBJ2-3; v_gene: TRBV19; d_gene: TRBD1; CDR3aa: CASSNQQGDTQYF; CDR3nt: TGTGCCAGTAGTAACCAACAGGGGGATACGCAGTATTTT
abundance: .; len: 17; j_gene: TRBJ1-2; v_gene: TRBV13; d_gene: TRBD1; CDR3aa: CASSSTGTDFFNYGYTF; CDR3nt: TGTGCCAGCAGCTCAACCGGGACAGACTTTTTTAACTATGGCTACACCTTC
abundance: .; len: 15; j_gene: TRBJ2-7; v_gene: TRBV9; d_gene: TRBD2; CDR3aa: CASSVEGGGAYEQYF; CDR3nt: TGTGCCAGCAGCGTGGAGGGCGGGGGGGCCTACGAGCAGTACTTC
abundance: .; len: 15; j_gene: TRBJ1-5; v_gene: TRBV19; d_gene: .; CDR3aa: CASNWATGSNQPQHF; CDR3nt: TGTGCCAGTAATTGGGCGACAGGTAGCAATCAGCCCCAGCATTTT
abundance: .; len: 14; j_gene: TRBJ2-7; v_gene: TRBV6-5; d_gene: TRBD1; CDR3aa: CASSYIQGGHEQYF; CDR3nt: TGTGCCAGCAGTTACATACAGGGGGGTCACGAGCAGTACTTC